These 7 T cell receptor beta chains were all obtained from the same sample, sequenced in a study of graft-versus-host responses after intestinal transplantation. Profiling relied on immunoSEQ multiplex PCR, and the TCRdb table lists in-frame clones only, not all of them. The table records 20,000 or so clones, about 89% of them present only once. Material: bone marrow, obtained around 130 days after transplant. The receptors come from a human patient who received an intestinal transplant, so some T cells may come from the graft donor.

This chain uses TRBV6-1 with TRBJ1-4; maybe TRBD1 (5 bases). This CDR3 is 15 amino acids long. CDR1 is MNHNS, CDR2 SASEGT, per germline. Deletions cut 0 bases from V and 8 bases from J, with 13 bases between. The CDR3 DNA reads as TGTGCCAGCAGTGAAGCAAGGGGATTCGGCGAAAAACTGTTTTTT. Protein sequence: CASSEARGFGEKLFF.

The chain couples TRBV6-5 to TRBJ1-5; D gene ambiguous. Germline CDR1 is MNHEY and CDR2 is SVGAGI. The CDR3 has 15 residues. Trimming took off 0 bases at V and 0 bases at J, with 6 bases between the two ends. DNA for the CDR3: TGTGCCAGCAGTTACTCAGCCTATAGCAATCAGCCCCAGCATTTT. Amino acid sequence: CASSYSAYSNQPQHF.

V usage is TRBV7-9 and J usage is TRBJ1-1, with D unclear. Per the germline V gene, CDR1 is SEHNR and CDR2 is FQNEAQ (reference sequence). V gave up 5 bases and J gave up 8 bases, with 15 bases separating them. There are 13 residues in the CDR3. The CDR3 DNA is TGTGCCAGCAGCCGAGCGTTCGGTAGCGAAGCTTTCTTT. Its translation is CASSRAFGSEAFF.

The chain joins TRBV7-9 to TRBJ1-4, with D possibly matching TRBD1 (6 bases). V lost 3 bases and J 1 base, leaving 15 bases between the germline ends. Germline V gene data show CDR1 as SEHNR and CDR2 as FQNEAQ (reference sequence). The CDR3 extends over 17 amino acids. This chain's CDR3 is CASSFRGGVGTNEKLFF. The CDR3 DNA reads as TGTGCCAGCAGCTTTAGGGGGGGTGTTGGAACTAATGAAAAACTGTTTTTT.

The chain carries TRBV19 and TRBJ1-1; the D is unclear. CDR1 is LNHDA, CDR2 SQIVND, per germline (reference sequence). Trimming shortened V by 5 bases and J by 0 bases, and 10 bases separated the two germline ends. This CDR3 has 14 residues. Here the CDR3 DNA reads TGTGCCAGTAGTTTCGGGATCTTGAACACTGAAGCTTTCTTT. This translates into CASSFGILNTEAFF. Drawing the rest from reference TRBV19 and TRBJ1-1, the complete variable domain is DGGITQSPKYLFRKEGQNVTLSCEQNLNHDAMYWYRQDPGQGLRLIYYSQIVNDFQKGDIAEGYSVSREKKESFPLTVTSAQKNPTAFYLCASSFGILNTEAFFGQGTRLTVV.

The CDR3 DNA follows: TGTGCCAGCAGCTTAAATTTGGGATCGTGGGAGACCCAGTACTTC. Encoded protein: CASSLNLGSWETQYF. The V gene is TRBV7-2, the J gene TRBJ2-5; D unclear. V was trimmed by 2 bases and J by 5 bases, leaving 15 bases between them. The CDR3 sequence is 15 residues long. CDR1 and CDR2 from the germline V gene are SGHTA and FQGNSA.

V and J are TRBV10-2 and TRBJ1-2; D might be TRBD1 (5 bases). V was clipped by 0 bases and J by 7 bases, with 12 bases between them. From germline, CDR1 is WSHSY and CDR2 SAAADI. The CDR3 loop spans 14 amino acids. The CDR3 DNA sequence: TGCGCCAGCAGTGAGTCTTCGAGGGGAGCTGGCTACACCTTC. It codes for CASSESSRGAGYTF.